Listed here are 17 T cell receptor beta chains from one sample, sequenced in a study of T cell responses to AZD1222 COVID-19 vaccine. Here immunoSEQ multiplex PCR was the method, and the copy in TCRdb shows in-frame clones only, minus some. The table has 150,000 to 200,000 clones, approximately 86% seen once; the top ten hold under 14%. The source was peripheral blood, collected 28 days after the second AZD1222 dose. Receptor source: an adult who received the AZD1222 COVID-19 vaccine.

The CDR3 sequence is CSVEAGSGHTEAFF. The CDR3 nucleotides read TGCAGCGTTGAAGCAGGATCGGGTCACACTGAAGCTTTCTTT. The chain links TRBV29-1 to TRBJ1-1; no clear D. From germline, CDR1 is SQVTM and CDR2 ANQGSEA. Trimming cost V 1 base and J 3 bases, with 12 bases left between them. The CDR3 extends over 14 amino acids.

The chain is built from TRBV5-1 and TRBJ1-6, with TRBD1 identical over 8 bases. The CDR3 is made up of 14 amino acids. The germline V gene encodes CDR1 SGHRS and CDR2 YFSETQ. Trimming cost V 0 bases and J 8 bases; bases outside gene matches: 1. The CDR3 nucleotides are TGCGCCAGCAGCTTGGGGGACAGGTATTCACCCCTCCACTTT. Its protein product is CASSLGDRYSPLHF.

The genes are TRBV7-6 and TRBJ2-7; D is undetermined. V was cut by 6 bases and J by 3 bases, with 27 bases left in between. Germline V CDR1 and CDR2: SGHVS, FNYEAQ. The CDR3 extends over 18 amino acids. In nucleotides, the CDR3 is TGTGCCAGCAGTCTACTCTTTACGCCGCGGCACCTACTCTACGAGCAGTACTTC. This encodes CASSLLFTPRHLLYEQYF.

The rearrangement joins TRBV5-4 to TRBJ2-5; D gene unclear. Trimming pared 2 bases from V and 2 bases from J, leaving 10 bases between. The CDR3 length is 14 residues. CDR1 is SGHNT, CDR2 YYREEE, per germline (reference sequence). CDR3 residues: CASSFFGVQETQYF. Written as DNA, the CDR3 is TGTGCCAGCAGCTTTTTCGGAGTACAAGAGACCCAGTACTTC.

J is TRBJ1-1 and V is TRBV4-2; D uncertain. The CDR3 sequence is 14 residues long. CDR1 LGHNA and CDR2 YNFKEQ come from the germline V gene. The V and J ends lost 4 bases and 1 base respectively, with 10 bases between them. DNA of the CDR3: TGTGCCAGCAGCCCAGGCGGTGGGAACACTGAAGCTTTCTTT. Translated: CASSPGGGNTEAFF.

V and J are TRBV30 and TRBJ1-2, with 8 bases identical to TRBD1. CDR1 is GTSNPN and CDR2 is SVGIG in the germline V gene (reference sequence). This CDR3 has 15 residues. V was pared by 1 base and J by 8 bases, with 12 bases of the junction left unmatched. CDR3 sequence reads: CAWSDSAGGASGYTF. The CDR3 nucleotides are TGTGCCTGGAGTGATTCAGCAGGGGGCGCGTCCGGCTACACCTTC.

V gene TRBV29-1 combines with J gene TRBJ2-3; TRBD1 is a possible D gene (6 bases). Germline V gene lookup returns CDR1 SQVTM and CDR2 ANQGSEA. CDR3 size: 14 residues. V lost 6 bases and J 0 bases, leaving 13 bases between the germline ends. In DNA form, the CDR3 reads TGCAGCGTACGGGACACAGCTAGCACAGATACGCAGTATTTT. It yields the protein CSVRDTASTDTQYF.

The chain is built from TRBV6-5 and TRBJ1-2; TRBD1 matches 11 bases. The trim removed 5 bases at V and 7 bases at J, leaving 6 bases unmatched. Germline V gene lookup returns CDR1 MNHEY and CDR2 SVGAGI. The CDR3 runs to 14 residues. CDR3 protein: CASSPGQGVGGYTF. The CDR3 DNA reads TGTGCCAGCAGTCCGGGACAGGGGGTCGGTGGCTACACCTTC.

The chain uses TRBV3-1 (or the pseudogene TRBV3-2) and TRBJ1-2; D might be TRBD1 (5 bases). The germline CDR1 and CDR2 sequences are LGHDT and YNNKEL (reference sequence). Trimming stripped 3 bases from V and 7 bases from J, with 12 bases between. There are 13 residues in the CDR3. The CDR3 loop reads CASSQGGYGGYTF. The CDR3 DNA follows: TGTGCCAGCAGCCAGGGGGGGTATGGTGGCTACACCTTC.

This rearrangement joins TRBV5-1 to TRBJ1-6; 7 positions match TRBD1. The CDR3 length is 14 residues. Germline lookup yields CDR1 SGHRS and CDR2 YFSETQ. V trimming: 5 bases; J trimming: 7 bases; junction bases outside the gene matches: 6. The CDR3 sequence is CASSVTGENSPLHF. CDR3 DNA: TGCGCCAGCAGTGTAACAGGGGAAAATTCACCCCTCCACTTT. The complete variable domain, with remaining parts taken from reference TRBV5-1 and TRBJ1-6, reads KAGVTQTPRYLIKTRGQQVTLSCSPISGHRSVSWYQQTPGQGLQFLFEYFSETQRNKGNFPGRFSGRQFSNSRSEMNVSTLELGDSALYLCASSVTGENSPLHFGNGTRLTVT.

This clone occurred once. This chain connects TRBV7-2 to TRBJ2-1, with 8 nucleotides matching TRBD1. The CDR3 covers 16 residues. V trimming: 5 bases; J trimming: 0 bases; junction bases outside the gene matches: 6. Germline CDR1 reads SGHTA; CDR2 reads FQGNSA. In DNA, the CDR3 is TGTGCCAGCAGCCAGCTGGGACAGGCCTCCTACAATGAGCAGTTCTTC. It yields the protein CASSQLGQASYNEQFF.

This clone was found once. The chain employs TRBV7-9 and TRBJ2-7; unclear D gene. The CDR3 runs to 15 residues. The V end lost 1 base, the J end lost 5 bases, and 15 bases lay between the germline ends. Germline V CDR1 and CDR2: SEHNR, FQNEAQ (reference sequence). The CDR3 sequence is CASSLVLGSGNEQYF. CDR3 in DNA: TGTGCCAGCAGCTTAGTTTTAGGCTCTGGGAACGAGCAGTACTTC.

V usage is TRBV30 and J usage is TRBJ2-5; TRBD2 agrees at 9 bases. V gave up 0 bases and J gave up 5 bases; unmatched junction bases: 7. This CDR3 is built from 15 residues. Germline assignment: CDR1 GTSNPN and CDR2 SVGIG (reference sequence). Here the CDR3 reads CAWSVAGGALETQYF. The CDR3 nucleotides are TGTGCCTGGAGTGTCGCGGGGGGGGCCCTGGAGACCCAGTACTTC.

The rearrangement links TRBV5-8 to TRBJ2-3; possible D gene TRBD2, 6 bases. Trimming removed 2 bases at V and 6 bases at J, with 16 bases between. Germline CDR1 and CDR2: SGHTS and YDEGEE. This CDR3 has 15 residues. CDR3 coding DNA: TGTGCCAGCAGCTTACGGCTAGGGACTTCGGATACGCAGTATTTT. Encoded protein: CASSLRLGTSDTQYF.

This sequence joins TRBV4-3 and TRBJ2-3, with D perhaps given as TRBD1 or TRBD2 (5 bases each). V was trimmed by 0 bases and J by 3 bases, leaving 7 bases between them. The CDR3 totals 14 residues. CDR1 is LGHNA and CDR2 is YSLEER in the germline V gene. The CDR3 is CASSQERGTDTQYF. The CDR3 DNA reads as TGCGCCAGCAGCCAAGAGAGGGGTACAGATACGCAGTATTTT.

Here the CDR3 reads CASSESRVYNEQFF. The DNA of the CDR3 is TGTGCCAGCAGTGAATCAAGGGTTTACAATGAGCAGTTCTTC. This chain links TRBV27 with TRBJ2-1; D call uncertain. The CDR3 sequence is 14 residues long. V was shortened by 5 bases and J by 4 bases, with 12 bases between the two germline ends. CDR1 and CDR2 (germline): MNHEY, SMNVEV (reference sequence).

The chain joins TRBV27 to TRBJ2-1; 7 bases are shared with TRBD2. After removal of 2 bases from V and 6 bases from J, the junction contained 1 base not matched to a gene. There are 13 residues in the CDR3. The germline V gene encodes CDR1 MNHEY and CDR2 SMNVEV (reference sequence). The CDR3 DNA reads as TGTGCCAGCAGTTTAGGGACTACCAATGAGCAGTTCTTC. It is translated as CASSLGTTNEQFF.